This TCR beta chain comes out of a study of blood T cells in healthy people across ages. Then a second PCR, running roughly 7 to 11 cycles, was carried out with a sample-barcoded 5' primer and a J-beta primer mix. A 12-random-nucleotide template-switch adaptor tagged each cDNA molecule. TCRdb re-analysed the 5' RACE reads in MiXCR, keeping a single row per CDR3 protein. The sample lists 600,000 or so distinct CDR3 sequences, approximately 30% seen once, with around 16% in the top ten. Per germline, CDR1 GTSNPN and CDR2 SVGIG (reference sequence). CDR3 length: 11 residues. V shed 1 base and J shed 10 bases, with 8 bases lying between them. Healthy Caucasians from Russia aged about 6 to 100 served as donors. Each of the donors had around 10 milliliters of peripheral blood drawn into EDTA-treated Vacutainer tubes.

V usage is TRBV30 and J usage is TRBJ2-1; D is undetermined. The sequenced material came from blood. This clonotype originated in a woman older than 75 in good health. The CDR3 sequence is CAWSGAYEQFF. For the CDR3, the DNA is TGTGCCTGGAGTGGAGCCTACGAGCAGTTCTTC.